This T cell receptor beta chain is drawn from a study of radiotherapy plus CTLA-4 blockade in lung cancer. On the study more broadly: Patients showed objective responses in over 15% of cases, and disease control was achieved by approximately 33%.

Sequencing used immunoSEQ multiplex PCR; TCRdb keeps in-frame clones, though not all of them. The table has about 88,000 clones, about 78% seen once. The CDR3 extends over 17 amino acids. The receptor was derived from a human donor with non-small cell lung cancer that progressed on radiotherapy plus ipilimumab. This chain connects TRBV21-1 to TRBJ2-1; TRBD2 was called by the table and not checked on the DNA. TRBV21-1 is described as a pseudogene. The sequencing used peripheral blood, collected from a patient treated with radiotherapy plus ipilimumab. The CDR3 nucleotides are TGTGCCAGCAGCAAAGGGAGGGGACTCGAGAAAGACAATGAGCAGTTCTTC. Protein: CASSKGRGLEKDNEQFF.